Below, 17 T cell receptor beta chains from the same sample are listed, as sequenced in a study of blood T cell repertoires in COVID-19. The data were produced by immunoSEQ multiplex PCR, yet TCRdb's version contains in-frame clones alone and is incomplete. The table has roughly 250,000 clones, 70% to 90% seen once. Sample: PBMCs or T cells enriched from blood (not recorded which). The source is a woman in her 30s who had recovered from COVID-19.

The chain uses TRBV27 and TRBJ2-3; possible D gene TRBD1, 7 bases. This CDR3 has 13 amino acids. Germline V CDR1 and CDR2: MNHEY, SMNVEV (reference sequence). V was shortened by 7 bases and J by 3 bases, with 11 bases between the two germline ends. The CDR3 is CASKQGRTDTQYF. CDR3 coding DNA: TGTGCCAGCAAACAGGGGAGGACAGATACGCAGTATTTT.

The rearrangement links TRBV7-8 to TRBJ2-2; possibly TRBD1 for D (5 bases). This CDR3 region has 15 residues. The ends were cut back, 1 base at V and 3 bases at J, with 9 bases in the middle. Germline CDR1 and CDR2: SGHVS and FQNEAQ. The DNA for the CDR3 is TGTGCCAGCAGCTTAGAGGTCAGGGACACCGGGGAGCTGTTTTTT. Protein product: CASSLEVRDTGELFF.

In this sample, this clone turned up a few times. The CDR3 region is CASSVGIGGSGANVLTF. The CDR3 coding sequence is TGTGCCAGCAGCGTAGGTATAGGAGGATCTGGGGCCAACGTCCTGACTTTC. The rearrangement joins TRBV9 to TRBJ2-6; TRBD2 might be the D (5 bases). Germline V lookup: CDR1 SGDLS, CDR2 YYNGEE. V lost 0 bases and J lost 1, with 11 bases in between. The CDR3 is 17 amino acids.

This clone was recorded once. The gene calls are TRBV5-4 and TRBJ2-1; D gene unclear. The CDR3 is 12 amino acids. Trimming left V 4 bases short and J 10 bases short, with 12 bases between. CDR1 and CDR2 (germline): SGHNT, YYREEE (reference sequence). The CDR3 region has the DNA TGTGCCAGCAGCCTCAATGTCGGGGAGCAGTTCTTC. This translates into CASSLNVGEQFF.

This clone showed up just once. This rearrangement joins TRBV28 to TRBJ2-1; 7 nucleotides line up with TRBD2. Looked up from germline, CDR1 is MDHEN and CDR2 is SYDVKM. There are 17 residues in the CDR3. With V trimmed by 2 bases and J by 3 bases, 10 bases remained unmatched. CDR3 region: CASSLLIAPSGYNEQFF. As DNA, the CDR3 is TGTGCCAGCAGTTTACTTATCGCGCCTAGCGGCTACAATGAGCAGTTCTTC. Together with reference TRBV28 and TRBJ2-1, the CDR3 gives the full variable domain: DVKVTQSSRYLVKRTGEKVFLECVQDMDHENMFWYRQDPGLGLRLIYFSYDVKMKEKGDIPEGYSVSREKKERFSLILESASTNQTSMYLCASSLLIAPSGYNEQFFGPGTRLTVL.

This sequence joins TRBV29-1 and TRBJ1-5; D is perhaps TRBD1 (6 bases). The V end was cut by 7 bases, the J end by 4 bases, with 14 bases between. This CDR3 is built from 13 residues. CDR1 SQVTM and CDR2 ANQGSEA come from the germline V gene. CDR3 in amino acids: CSATTGRNQPQHF. CDR3 sequence (DNA): TGCAGCGCTACCACAGGGCGAAATCAGCCCCAGCATTTT.

This rearrangement joins TRBV28 to TRBJ2-7; 8 bases line up with TRBD2. The CDR3 is 15 residues long. J was trimmed by 3 bases and V by 3 bases; bases with no gene match: 7. Germline V gene data show CDR1 as MDHEN and CDR2 as SYDVKM. CDR3 in DNA: TGTGCCAGCAGTTTTGGGGTAGCGGGGAGCTACGAGCAGTACTTC. This sequence encodes CASSFGVAGSYEQYF.

This clone has just a few counts. The chain recombines TRBV7-2 with TRBJ1-2; the D gene is possibly TRBD1 (6 bases). V was cut by 7 bases and J by 6 bases, with 21 bases left in between. CDR1 and CDR2 from the germline V gene are SGHTA and FQGNSA. The CDR3 has 15 residues. The CDR3: CASTLSGGRGNGYTF. For the CDR3, the DNA is TGTGCCAGCACCTTGTCTGGGGGCCGAGGGAATGGCTACACCTTC.

The chain is built from TRBV10-3 and TRBJ1-1, with TRBD1 matching 9 bases. Germline V gives CDR1 ENHRY, CDR2 SYGVKD. J was trimmed by 3 bases and V by 8 bases; bases with no gene match: 19. The CDR3 length is 18 residues. The CDR3 DNA reads TGTGCCATCGGCGCACGGGACAGGGTCGGTGGGGTAGACACTGAAGCTTTCTTT. Translated: CAIGARDRVGGVDTEAFF.

The V call is TRBV27, the J call TRBJ2-1, with no clear D. The CDR3 is made up of 15 amino acids. CDR1 MNHEY and CDR2 SMNVEV come from the germline V gene (reference sequence). V lost 2 bases to trimming and J lost 0 bases, with 8 bases between them. The CDR3 sequence: CASSLERFSYNEQFF. Written as DNA, the CDR3 is TGTGCCAGCAGTTTAGAGCGTTTCTCCTACAATGAGCAGTTCTTC.

The chain employs TRBV28 and TRBJ1-6; TRBD1 matches at 8 bases. In germline, CDR1 is MDHEN, CDR2 SYDVKM. V lost 8 bases to trimming and J lost 8 bases; unmatched junction nucleotides: 20. The CDR3 runs to 18 residues. CDR3: CASPPDRVGALSYSPLHF. For the CDR3, the DNA is TGTGCCAGCCCCCCGGACAGGGTGGGGGCCCTCAGTTATTCACCCCTCCACTTT.

The DNA for the CDR3 is TGTGCCAGCAGTGCGACTAGCGGGGGGGCGTACGAGCAGTACTTC. Encoded protein: CASSATSGGAYEQYF. The chain recombines TRBV6-2 or TRBV6-3 with TRBJ2-7; 14 bases agree with TRBD2. The CDR3 has 15 amino acids. In germline, CDR1 is MNHEY, CDR2 SVGEGT. With V trimmed by 5 bases and J by 4 bases, 4 bases remained unmatched.

The chain carries TRBV5-1 and TRBJ2-7; possible D gene TRBD1, 5 bases. V lost 0 bases, J lost 4 bases, and 17 bases lay in between. Germline V lookup: CDR1 SGHRS, CDR2 YFSETQ. This CDR3 is built from 16 residues. Written as DNA, the CDR3 is TGCGCCAGCAGCTTGGCCGTGGACACCAACCCGTACGAGCAGTACTTC. Amino acids: CASSLAVDTNPYEQYF.

The rearrangement uses TRBV19 and TRBJ2-7; 7 nucleotides line up with TRBD1. There are 16 residues in the CDR3. Germline CDR1 LNHDA, CDR2 SQIVND (reference sequence). The trim removed 4 bases at V and 4 bases at J, leaving 13 bases unmatched. The CDR3 DNA follows: TGTGCCAGTAGTAAGGGACAGATCTACGGAACTTACGAGCAGTACTTC. Translating it yields CASSKGQIYGTYEQYF. Together with reference TRBV19 and TRBJ2-7, the CDR3 gives the full variable domain: DGGITQSPKYLFRKEGQNVTLSCEQNLNHDAMYWYRQDPGQGLRLIYYSQIVNDFQKGDIAEGYSVSREKKESFPLTVTSAQKNPTAFYLCASSKGQIYGTYEQYFGPGTRLTVT.

The V gene is TRBV11-2, the J gene TRBJ2-5; D may be TRBD1 (6 bases). Germline CDR1 and CDR2: SGHAT and FQNNGV. V was shortened by 8 bases and J by 3 bases, with 16 bases between the two germline ends. CDR3 length: 14 residues. CDR3 sequence reads: CASHNSGAKETQYF. The CDR3 nucleotides read TGTGCCAGCCATAACTCAGGGGCAAAAGAGACCCAGTACTTC.

As concerns this clone: Other DNA variants within this sample encode the same CDR3. This rearrangement joins TRBV19 to TRBJ1-1, with D possibly matching TRBD1 (6 bases). Per the germline V gene, CDR1 is LNHDA and CDR2 is SQIVND (reference sequence). The CDR3 has 13 residues. V was trimmed by 5 bases and J by 5 bases, leaving 12 bases between them. The CDR3 region is CASSPARGTEAFF. DNA of the CDR3: TGTGCCAGTAGTCCCGCCAGGGGTACTGAAGCTTTCTTT.

The sample holds a few counts of this clone. V usage is TRBV9 and J usage is TRBJ2-5; 8 bases are a match to TRBD2. Germline trimming cut 0 bases from V and 5 bases from J; bases unmatched to any gene: 9. This CDR3 has 16 residues. Germline V gives CDR1 SGDLS, CDR2 YYNGEE. CDR3 in DNA: TGTGCCAGCAGCGTAGACCGGGGGGGGCTCGCGGAGACCCAGTACTTC. It yields the protein CASSVDRGGLAETQYF.